This T cell receptor beta chain was retrieved from a study of HIV-infected patients and healthy controls (dated by TCRdb to about 2014). There are a few counts of this clonotype. The antigen it binds to is not known. Per-base quality was not reported, and no clone a single base away is much larger than it. Libraries were built with 5' RACE. The sequencing machine was an Illumina MiSeq. TCRdb reprocessing: public reads trimmed at Q25 with fastp, clones called with MiXCR, in-frame beta chains kept. Under each unique CDR3 protein, matching rows form one entry showing the most common genes and DNA. The sample includes 18,000 or so distinct CDR3 sequences, with roughly a fifth observed a single time. The ten top clones hold approximately 31% of the sample. Looking up the germline V gene yields CDR1 SQVTM and CDR2 ANQGSEA. V is cut back by 2 bases and J by 12 bases, with 13 bases in the junction unmatched. Its CDR3 holds 14 amino acids, cysteine through phenylalanine. Here the CDR3 DNA is all that survives: 42 bases in frame from base 1.

The sequence joins TRBV29-1 to TRBJ2-1; 7 junctional bases match TRBD1. The receptor was derived from a human donor in good health. The sample comprised CD8+ T cells from blood. The CDR3 is CSVELTGTVEWQFF. Here is the DNA: TGCAGCGTTGAATTGACGGGGACAGTTGAATGGCAGTTCTTC.